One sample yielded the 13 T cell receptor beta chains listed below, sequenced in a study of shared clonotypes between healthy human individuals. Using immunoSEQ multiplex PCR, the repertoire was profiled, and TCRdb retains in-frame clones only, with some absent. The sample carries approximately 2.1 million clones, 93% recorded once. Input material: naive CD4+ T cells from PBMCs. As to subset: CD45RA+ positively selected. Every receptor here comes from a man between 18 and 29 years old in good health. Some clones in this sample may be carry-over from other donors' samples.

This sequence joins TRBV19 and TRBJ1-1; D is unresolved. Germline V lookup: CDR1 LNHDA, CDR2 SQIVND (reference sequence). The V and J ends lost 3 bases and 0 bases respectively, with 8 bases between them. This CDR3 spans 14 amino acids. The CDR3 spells CASSIPNVNTEAFF. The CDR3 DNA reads TGTGCCAGTAGTATCCCCAACGTGAACACTGAAGCTTTCTTT.

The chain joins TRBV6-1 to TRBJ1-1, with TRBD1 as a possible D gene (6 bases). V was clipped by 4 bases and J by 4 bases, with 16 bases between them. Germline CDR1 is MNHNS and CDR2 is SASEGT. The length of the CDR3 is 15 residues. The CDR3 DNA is TGTGCCAGCAGTGGGCGGAGGGGGACGAGCACTGAAGCTTTCTTT. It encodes CASSGRRGTSTEAFF.

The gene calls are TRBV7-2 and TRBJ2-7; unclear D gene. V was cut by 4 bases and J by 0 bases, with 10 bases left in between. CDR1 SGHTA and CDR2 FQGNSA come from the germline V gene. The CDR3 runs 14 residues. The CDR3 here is CASSSIGRSYEQYF. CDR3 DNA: TGTGCCAGCAGCTCTATCGGGCGCTCCTACGAGCAGTACTTC.

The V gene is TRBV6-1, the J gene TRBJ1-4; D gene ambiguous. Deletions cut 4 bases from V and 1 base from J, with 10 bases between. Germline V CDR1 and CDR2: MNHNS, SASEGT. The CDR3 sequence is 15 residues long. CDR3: CASSAERVTNEKLFF. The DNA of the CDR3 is TGTGCCAGCAGTGCCGAACGGGTAACTAATGAAAAACTGTTTTTT.

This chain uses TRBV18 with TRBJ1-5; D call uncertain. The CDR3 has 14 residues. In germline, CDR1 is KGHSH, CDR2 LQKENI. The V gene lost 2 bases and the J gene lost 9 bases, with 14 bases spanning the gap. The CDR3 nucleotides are TGTGCCAGCTCACCAGCGGCAGCCCCACCGCCCCAGCATTTT. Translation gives CASSPAAAPPPQHF.

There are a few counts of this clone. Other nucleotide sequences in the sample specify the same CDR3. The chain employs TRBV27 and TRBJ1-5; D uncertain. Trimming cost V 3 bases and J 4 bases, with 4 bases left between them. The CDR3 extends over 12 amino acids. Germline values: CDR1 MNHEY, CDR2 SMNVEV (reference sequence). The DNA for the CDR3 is TGTGCCAGCAGTTTCTTGAATCAGCCCCAGCATTTT. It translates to CASSFLNQPQHF.

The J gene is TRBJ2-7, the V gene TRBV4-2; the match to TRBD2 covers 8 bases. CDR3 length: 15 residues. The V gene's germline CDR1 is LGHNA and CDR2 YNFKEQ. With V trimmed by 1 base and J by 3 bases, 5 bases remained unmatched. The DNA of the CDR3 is TGTGCCAGCAGCCAAGCAAGGACTAGCTACTACGAGCAGTACTTC. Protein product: CASSQARTSYYEQYF.

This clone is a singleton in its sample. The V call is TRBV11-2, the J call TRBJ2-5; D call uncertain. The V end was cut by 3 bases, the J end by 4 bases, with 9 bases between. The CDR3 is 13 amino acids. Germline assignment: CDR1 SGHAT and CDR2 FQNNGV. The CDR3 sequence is CASSFGQLETQYF. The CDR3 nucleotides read TGTGCCAGCAGCTTTGGTCAGCTAGAGACCCAGTACTTC.

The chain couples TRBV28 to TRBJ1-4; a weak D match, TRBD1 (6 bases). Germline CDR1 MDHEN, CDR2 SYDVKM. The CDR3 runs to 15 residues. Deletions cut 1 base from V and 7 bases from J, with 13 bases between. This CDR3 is CASSLSPGVREKLFF. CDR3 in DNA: TGTGCCAGCAGTTTATCCCCAGGGGTACGTGAAAAACTGTTTTTT.

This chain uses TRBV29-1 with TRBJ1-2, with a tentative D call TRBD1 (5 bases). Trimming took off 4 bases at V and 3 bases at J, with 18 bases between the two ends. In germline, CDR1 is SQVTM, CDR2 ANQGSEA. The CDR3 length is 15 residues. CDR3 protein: CSVAGRAILDYGYTF. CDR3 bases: TGCAGCGTTGCCGGCAGGGCAATTCTGGACTATGGCTACACCTTC.

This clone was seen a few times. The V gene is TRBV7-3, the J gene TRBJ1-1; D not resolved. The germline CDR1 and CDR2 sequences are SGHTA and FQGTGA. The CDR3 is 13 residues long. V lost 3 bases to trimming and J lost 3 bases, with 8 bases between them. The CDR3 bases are TGTGCCAGCAGCTTTAGGGCGCACACTGAAGCTTTCTTT. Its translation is CASSFRAHTEAFF.

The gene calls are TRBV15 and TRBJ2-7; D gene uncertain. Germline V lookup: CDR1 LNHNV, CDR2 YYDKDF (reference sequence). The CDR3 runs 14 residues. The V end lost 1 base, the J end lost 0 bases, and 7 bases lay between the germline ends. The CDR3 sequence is CATSRVSDSYEQYF. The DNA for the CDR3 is TGTGCCACCAGCAGAGTGAGCGACTCCTACGAGCAGTACTTC. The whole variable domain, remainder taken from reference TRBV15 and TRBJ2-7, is DAMVIQNPRYQVTQFGKPVTLSCSQTLNHNVMYWYQQKSSQAPKLLFHYYDKDFNNEADTPDNFQSRRPNTSFCFLDIRSPGLGDTAMYLCATSRVSDSYEQYFGPGTRLTVT.

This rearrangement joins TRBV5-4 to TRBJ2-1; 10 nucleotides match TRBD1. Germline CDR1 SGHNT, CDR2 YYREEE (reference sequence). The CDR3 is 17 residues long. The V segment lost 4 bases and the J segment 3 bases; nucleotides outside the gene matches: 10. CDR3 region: CASSPAPGTGVYNEQFF. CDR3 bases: TGTGCCAGCAGCCCGGCCCCCGGGACAGGGGTCTACAATGAGCAGTTCTTC.